A selection of T cell receptor beta chains follows, all from one sample in a study of T-cell reconstitution after alpha-beta-depleted transplantation in children. TCRdb ran MiXCR on the PCR reads and lists one entry per CDR3 protein. This sample has approximately 640,000 distinct CDR3 sequences; around 17% occur once, and the top ten carry 0.8% to 1.1%. Sequencing used PBMCs from the stem cell graft donor, obtained from the stem cell graft. The receptors were sampled from a human donor who donated a stem cell graft to a child with acute myeloid leukemia. CDR3s include the opening cysteine and the closing phenylalanine or tryptophan. D genes are given only for firm matches. Clone sizes are given selectively: once, few, many, or a class where the clone is expanded.

J,V,D,size,DNA,CDR3
TRBJ1-1,TRBV4-3,-,few,TGCGCCAGCAGCCAAGATCGGTATACTGAAGCTTTCTTT,CASSQDRYTEAFF
TRBJ1-4,TRBV20-1,-,many,TGCAGTGCTAGAGATCTCGGCAGGGGTTCTGAAAAACTGTTTTTT,CSARDLGRGSEKLFF
TRBJ2-2,TRBV5-1,-,-,TGCGCCAGCAAAACGGTGGCAGCGGGCACCCGGGAGCTGTTTTTT,CASKTVAAGTRELFF
TRBJ1-4,TRBV7-9,-,many,TGTGCCAGCAGCTTAGCTAGCAGGTCGGAAGAAAAACTGTTTTTT,CASSLASRSEEKLFF
TRBJ2-5,TRBV20-1,TRBD2,few,TGCAGTGCCAGGACTAGCGGCCGGGAGACCCAGTACTTC,CSARTSGRETQYF
TRBJ2-1,TRBV7-9,TRBD2,many,TGTGCCAGCAGCGTTCGACTAGCGGGGGGCATAAATGAGCAGTTCTTC,CASSVRLAGGINEQFF
TRBJ2-3,TRBV20-1,-,many,TGCAGTGCTAGGTCGACTAGATCTCTGTGGGGCACAGATACGCAGTATTTT,CSARSTRSLWGTDTQYF
TRBJ1-6,TRBV6-1,-,-,TGTGCCAGCAGCCGCCGGACAGACGCTAGCTCCTATAATTCACCCCTCCACTTT,CASSRRTDASSYNSPLHF
TRBJ2-5,TRBV20-1,-,many,TGCAGTGCCCCCTTTGGAGGCTCTCAAGAGACCCAGTACTTC,CSAPFGGSQETQYF
TRBJ2-5,TRBV7-9,TRBD1,-,TGTGCCAGCAGACCTCGGTTGGAAAAGGGGGCTGAGACCCAGTACTTC,CASRPRLEKGAETQYF
TRBJ2-1,TRBV24-1,TRBD1,once,TGTGCCACCAGTGCCCCTCCAGGGGGCCGGACCTACAATGAGCAGTTCTTC,CATSAPPGGRTYNEQFF
TRBJ2-5,TRBV30,-,few,TGTGCCTGGAGTGGGGTAGGGCAGGGACAGACCCAGTACTTC,CAWSGVGQGQTQYF
TRBJ2-3,TRBV4-3,-,-,TGCGCCAGCAGCCACGTGTCACAGCCAGATACGCAGTATTTT,CASSHVSQPDTQYF
TRBJ2-3,TRBV7-2,-,few,TGTGCCAGCAGCTTAGGATTGGGGGAGATGGGTACGCAGTATTTT,CASSLGLGEMGTQYF
TRBJ2-3,TRBV20-1,-,many,TGCAGTGCTAGGACCAACTATCTCACAGATACGCAGTATTTT,CSARTNYLTDTQYF
TRBJ1-2,TRBV20-1,TRBD1,many,TGCAGTGCTAGAGCGGCGGGGGACAGGCACAACAGGGCCTATGGCTACACCTTC,CSARAAGDRHNRAYGYTF
TRBJ1-1,TRBV21-1,-,-,TGTGCCAGCGGTTCGACAGGGTCGAGCACTGAAGCTTTCTTT,CASGSTGSSTEAFF
TRBJ2-1,TRBV12-3/TRBV12-4,TRBD2,-,TGTGCCAGCAGTTTTCGAGCGGGGGGCCACAATGAGCAGTTCTTC,CASSFRAGGHNEQFF
TRBJ1-2,TRBV12-3/TRBV12-4,-,many,TGTGCCAGCAGCTTTGGCGGTGGCTACACCTTC,CASSFGGGYTF
TRBJ1-4,TRBV20-1,-,-,TGCAGTGCCACACAGGAGGGGAGTGAAAAACTGTTTTTT,CSATQEGSEKLFF
TRBJ2-7,TRBV11-2,TRBD1,few,TGTGCCAGCAGCCCTAACCGGGACAGCTATTACGAGCAGTACTTC,CASSPNRDSYYEQYF
TRBJ2-5,TRBV20-1,TRBD2,few,TGCAGTGCATATAGCGGGGGTTCTAAAGAGACCCAGTACTTC,CSAYSGGSKETQYF
TRBJ1-1,TRBV5-1,-,-,TGCGCCAGCAGCTTTCCGGGACAGAACACTGAAGCTTTCTTT,CASSFPGQNTEAFF
TRBJ2-7,TRBV6-1,-,many,TGTGCCAGCAGTCGTTCCTCGGGGGTTTCCTACGAGCAGTACTTC,CASSRSSGVSYEQYF
TRBJ2-2,TRBV7-2,-,many,TGTGCCAGCAGCTTACTGCCTGGCGGGGAGCTGTTTTTT,CASSLLPGGELFF
TRBJ2-4,TRBV29-1,-,many,TGCAGCGTTTATGGGGGCACCAAAAACATTCAGTACTTC,CSVYGGTKNIQYF
TRBJ2-5,TRBV7-6,TRBD1,many,TGTGCCAGCAGCTTAGCGAGACCTGGGACAGTCCAAGAGACCCAGTACTTC,CASSLARPGTVQETQYF
TRBJ1-2,TRBV29-1,-,many,TGCAGCGTTGAAGATGGACCCTATGGCTACACCTTC,CSVEDGPYGYTF
TRBJ1-2,TRBV6-5,-,many,TGTGCCAGCAAGAGGCAGGACTATGGCTACACCTTC,CASKRQDYGYTF
TRBJ1-2,TRBV28,-,-,TGTGCCAGCAGTGTAGGGGTTAGTGGCTACACCTTC,CASSVGVSGYTF
TRBJ2-1,TRBV20-1,TRBD1,many,TGCAGCGAAAGGGACAGGGGTAATGATGAGCAGTTCTTC,CSERDRGNDEQFF
TRBJ1-5,TRBV4-1,TRBD1,-,TGCGCCAGCAGCGCCATCAGGACAGGGCAACTGAATCAGCCCCAGCATTTT,CASSAIRTGQLNQPQHF
TRBJ2-7,TRBV5-1,-,-,TGCGCCAGCAGCGGGGTCTTCGGCGAGCAGTACTTC,CASSGVFGEQYF
TRBJ2-1,TRBV3-1,TRBD2,-,TGTGCCAGCAGCCAATCAGCGGGGGGGTACAATGAGCAGTTCTTC,CASSQSAGGYNEQFF
TRBJ1-5,TRBV25-1,-,many,TGTGCCAGCACCGACCGCGGCAATCAGCCCCAGCATTTT,CASTDRGNQPQHF
TRBJ1-4,TRBV29-1,-,few,TGCAGCGTTGGGGGGCAGGGGGAAAAACTGTTTTTT,CSVGGQGEKLFF
TRBJ2-3,TRBV20-1,-,few,TGCAGTGCTAGAGATCTGGCCCGTATGAGCACAGATACGCAGTATTTT,CSARDLARMSTDTQYF
TRBJ1-3,TRBV12-3/TRBV12-4,-,few,TGTGCCAGCAATCCAGGGGACGGAAACACCATATATTTT,CASNPGDGNTIYF
TRBJ1-2,TRBV29-1,-,many,TGCAGCGTGGAGGGGATGGGGTATGGCTACACCTTC,CSVEGMGYGYTF
TRBJ1-4,TRBV20-1,-,-,TGCAGTGCTAGTAGAAGGGGAAGCGGGAAACTGTTTTTT,CSASRRGSGKLFF
TRBJ2-3,TRBV5-1,-,many,TGCGCCAGCAGCTTGGAGGGTTGGTCTGGCACAGATACGCAGTATTTT,CASSLEGWSGTDTQYF
TRBJ2-3,TRBV20-1,-,many,TGCAGTGCTAGCCCCTTAAGAACAAACTTAGGCGATACGCAGTATTTT,CSASPLRTNLGDTQYF